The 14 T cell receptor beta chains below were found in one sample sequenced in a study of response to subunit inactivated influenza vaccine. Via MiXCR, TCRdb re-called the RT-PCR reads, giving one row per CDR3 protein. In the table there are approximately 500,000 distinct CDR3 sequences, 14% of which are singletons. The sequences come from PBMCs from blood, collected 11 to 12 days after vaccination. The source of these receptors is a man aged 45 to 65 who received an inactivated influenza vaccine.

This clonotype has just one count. The CDR3 spells CASSPEVPSYGANVLTF. The CDR3, as DNA: TGTGCCAGCAGCCCCGAGGTGCCGTCTTACGGGGCCAACGTCCTGACTTTC. The gene calls are TRBV5-5 and TRBJ2-6, with unresolved D. This CDR3 is built from 17 residues. V lost 4 bases to trimming and J lost 4 bases, with 18 bases between them. Per the germline V gene, CDR1 is SGHKS and CDR2 is YYEKEE (reference sequence).

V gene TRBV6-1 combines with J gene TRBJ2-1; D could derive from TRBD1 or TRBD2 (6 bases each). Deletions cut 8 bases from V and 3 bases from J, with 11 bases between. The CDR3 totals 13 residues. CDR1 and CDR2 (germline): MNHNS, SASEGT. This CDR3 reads CASGQTSYNEQFF. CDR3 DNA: TGTGCCAGCGGACAGACTAGCTACAATGAGCAGTTCTTC.

The CDR3 loop is CASSLTGEQFF. Written as DNA, the CDR3 is TGTGCCAGCAGCTTAACTGGGGAGCAGTTCTTC. The J gene is TRBJ2-1, the V gene TRBV11-2; D gene uncertain. CDR1 and CDR2 from the germline V gene are SGHAT and FQNNGV. With 2 bases removed from V and 10 bases from J, the gap between germline ends came to 6 bases. The CDR3 totals 11 residues.

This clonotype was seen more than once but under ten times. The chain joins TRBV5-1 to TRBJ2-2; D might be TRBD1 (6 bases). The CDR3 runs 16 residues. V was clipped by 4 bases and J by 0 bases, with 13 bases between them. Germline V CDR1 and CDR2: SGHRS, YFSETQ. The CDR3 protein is CASSLSGTTNTGELFF. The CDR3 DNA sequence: TGCGCCAGCAGCCTCTCCGGGACAACGAACACCGGGGAGCTGTTTTTT.

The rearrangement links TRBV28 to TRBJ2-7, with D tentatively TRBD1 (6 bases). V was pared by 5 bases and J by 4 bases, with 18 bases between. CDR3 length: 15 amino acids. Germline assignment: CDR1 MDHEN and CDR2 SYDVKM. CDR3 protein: CASSIRGQLSYEQYF. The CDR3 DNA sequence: TGTGCCAGCAGTATCCGAGGACAGCTGTCGTACGAGCAGTACTTC.

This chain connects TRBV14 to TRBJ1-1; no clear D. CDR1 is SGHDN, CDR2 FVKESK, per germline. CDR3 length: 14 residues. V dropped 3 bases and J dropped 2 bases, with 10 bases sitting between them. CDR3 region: CASSQTVGNTEAFF. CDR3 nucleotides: TGTGCCAGCAGCCAGACCGTGGGAAACACTGAAGCTTTCTTT.

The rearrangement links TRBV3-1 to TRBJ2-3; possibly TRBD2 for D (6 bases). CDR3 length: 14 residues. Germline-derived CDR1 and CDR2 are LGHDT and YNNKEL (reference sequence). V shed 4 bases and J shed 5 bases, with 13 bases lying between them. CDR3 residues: CASSPAGAGDTQYF. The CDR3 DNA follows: TGTGCCAGCAGCCCAGCGGGTGCTGGAGATACGCAGTATTTT.

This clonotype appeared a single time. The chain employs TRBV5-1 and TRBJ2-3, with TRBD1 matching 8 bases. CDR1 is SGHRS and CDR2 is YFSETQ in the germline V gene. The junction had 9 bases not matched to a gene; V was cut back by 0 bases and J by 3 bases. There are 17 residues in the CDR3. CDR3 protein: CASSLAGQGGRTDTQYF. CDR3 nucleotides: TGCGCCAGCAGCTTGGCCGGACAGGGTGGACGTACAGATACGCAGTATTTT.

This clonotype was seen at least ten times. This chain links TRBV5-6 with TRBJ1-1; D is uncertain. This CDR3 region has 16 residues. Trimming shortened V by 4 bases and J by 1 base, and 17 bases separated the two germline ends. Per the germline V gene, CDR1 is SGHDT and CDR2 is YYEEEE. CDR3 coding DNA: TGTGCCAGCAGCCCCGGCGTTCGACCTAAGAACACTGAAGCTTTCTTT. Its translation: CASSPGVRPKNTEAFF.

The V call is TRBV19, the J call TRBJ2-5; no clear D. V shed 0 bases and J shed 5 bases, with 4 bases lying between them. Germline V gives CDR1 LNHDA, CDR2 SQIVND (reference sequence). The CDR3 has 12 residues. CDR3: CASSIDRETQYF. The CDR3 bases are TGTGCCAGTAGTATAGACCGGGAGACCCAGTACTTC.

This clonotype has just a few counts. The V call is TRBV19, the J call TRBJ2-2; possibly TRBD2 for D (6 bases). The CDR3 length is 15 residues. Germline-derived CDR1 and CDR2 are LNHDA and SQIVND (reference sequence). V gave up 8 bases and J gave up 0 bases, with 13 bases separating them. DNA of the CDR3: TGTGCCAGTCGAAGCGGGCCTACGAACACCGGGGAGCTGTTTTTT. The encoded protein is CASRSGPTNTGELFF. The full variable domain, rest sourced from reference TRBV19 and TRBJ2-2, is DGGITQSPKYLFRKEGQNVTLSCEQNLNHDAMYWYRQDPGQGLRLIYYSQIVNDFQKGDIAEGYSVSREKKESFPLTVTSAQKNPTAFYLCASRSGPTNTGELFFGEGSRLTVL.

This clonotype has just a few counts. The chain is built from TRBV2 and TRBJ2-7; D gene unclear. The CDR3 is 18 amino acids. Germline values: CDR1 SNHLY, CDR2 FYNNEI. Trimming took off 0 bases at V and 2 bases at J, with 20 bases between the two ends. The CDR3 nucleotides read TGTGCCAGCAGTGAAGCGAGTAGGGCTGACACCACACCCTACGAGCAGTACTTC. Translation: CASSEASRADTTPYEQYF.

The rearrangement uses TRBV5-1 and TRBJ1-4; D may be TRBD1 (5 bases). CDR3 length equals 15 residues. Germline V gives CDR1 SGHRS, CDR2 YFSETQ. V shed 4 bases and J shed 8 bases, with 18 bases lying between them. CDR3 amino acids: CASSLIPGNEEKLFF. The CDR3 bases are TGCGCCAGCAGCCTAATTCCAGGGAATGAGGAAAAACTGTTTTTT.

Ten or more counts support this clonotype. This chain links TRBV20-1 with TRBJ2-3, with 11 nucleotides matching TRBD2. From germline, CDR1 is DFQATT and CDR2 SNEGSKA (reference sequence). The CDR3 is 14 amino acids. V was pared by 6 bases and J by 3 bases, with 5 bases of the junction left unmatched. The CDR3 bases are TGCAGTGCCTTAGCGGGAGGGTTTACAGATACGCAGTATTTT. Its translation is CSALAGGFTDTQYF.